The rows below give T cell receptor beta chains drawn from one sample of a study of early T cells in non-severe SARS-CoV-2 infection. MiXCR, run by TCRdb on the 5' RACE reads, gives a single entry per CDR3 protein. The sample shows 57,000 or so distinct CDR3 sequences, approximately 5.6% of them seen only once. The specimen was whole blood. The receptor set was obtained from an adult who was a healthcare worker with PCR-confirmed SARS-CoV-2 infection or an uninfected control (not recorded which). CDR3s include the opening cysteine and the closing phenylalanine or tryptophan. The D gene is left open where the match is weak. Some rows have no size entry. The others give once, few or many, or a class for an expanded clone.

d_gene | j_gene | v_gene | abundance | CDR3nt | CDR3aa
TRBD2 | TRBJ2-3 | TRBV6-1 | many | TGTGCCAGCAGCACCCTAGCGGGGGTCTCCGATACGCAGTATTTT | CASSTLAGVSDTQYF
TRBD1 | TRBJ1-2 | TRBV14 | many | TGTGCCAGCAGCTACCGGGACAGAACTCCGCATGGCTACACCTTC | CASSYRDRTPHGYTF
NA | TRBJ1-1 | TRBV5-1 | many | TGCGCCAGCAGCCTGCAGGGAAGAGGAGGTACTGAAGCTTTCTTT | CASSLQGRGGTEAFF
NA | TRBJ2-7 | TRBV10-1 | NA | TGCGCCAGCAGTGGAAAGTCGGGGAGCTCTGGGACGTACGAGCAGTACTTC | CASSGKSGSSGTYEQYF
NA | TRBJ2-3 | TRBV12-3/TRBV12-4 | many | TGTGCCAGCAGTTTTTCACGGGGGCGCACAGATACGCAGTATTTT | CASSFSRGRTDTQYF
TRBD2 | TRBJ2-3 | TRBV5-1 | many | TGCGCCAGCAGCGACCCAAGGTGGGCGGGAGGATCCACAGATACGCAGTATTTT | CASSDPRWAGGSTDTQYF
TRBD1 | TRBJ1-1 | TRBV2 | many | TGTGCCAGCTGCCCGACAGGGGAGGGCCAAATGGCTGAAGCTTTCTTT | CASCPTGEGQMAEAFF
NA | TRBJ2-3 | TRBV19 | few | TGTGCCAGTAGTATAGCTCCCCGGCAGCGAGAAAGCACAGATACGCAGTATTTT | CASSIAPRQRESTDTQYF
NA | TRBJ1-2 | TRBV7-9 | many | TGTGCCAGCAGCCCAGGAGGGGCAACTTACACCTTC | CASSPGGATYTF
NA | TRBJ2-5 | TRBV29-1 | NA | TGCAGCGTGTTGGGGTTTCAAGAGACCCAGTACTTC | CSVLGFQETQYF
TRBD1 | TRBJ1-2 | TRBV7-9 | many | TGTGCCAGCAGCTCAACCGGGACAGGTCACTATGGCTACACCTTC | CASSSTGTGHYGYTF
NA | TRBJ2-3 | TRBV21-1 | many | TGTGCCAGCAGCAAAACCCAGGGACTAGCGGGGGCTAGCACAGATACGCAGTATTTT | CASSKTQGLAGASTDTQYF
TRBD2 | TRBJ2-5 | TRBV4-3 | NA | TGCGCCAGCAGCCAAGGGAGCGGGGCAAGGAATTGGGAGACCCAGTACTTC | CASSQGSGARNWETQYF
TRBD1 | TRBJ2-1 | TRBV12-3/TRBV12-4 | many | TGTGCCAGCAGTTCCCCCCCTGGGACAGGGGACTCCTACAATGAGCAGTTCTTC | CASSSPPGTGDSYNEQFF
NA | TRBJ2-2 | TRBV7-6 | few | TGTGCCAGCAGCCCTACCGGGAGAACCTCGAACACCGGGGAGCTGTTTTTT | CASSPTGRTSNTGELFF
NA | TRBJ1-6 | TRBV20-1 | many | TGCAGTGCTAGAGATCACAGTGGGTCCTCACCCCTCCACTTT | CSARDHSGSSPLHF
NA | TRBJ2-3 | TRBV12-5 | many | TGTGCTAGTGGTTTGGGGAACACAGATACGCAGTATTTT | CASGLGNTDTQYF
NA | TRBJ2-3 | TRBV29-1 | NA | TGCAGCGTTGCAGGCGATACGCAGTATTTT | CSVAGDTQYF
TRBD1 | TRBJ1-3 | TRBV6-1 | many | TGTGCCAGCAGGCAGGGGGTAGCTGGAAACACCATATATTTT | CASRQGVAGNTIYF
TRBD1 | TRBJ1-2 | TRBV7-9 | many | TGTGCCAGCAGCCCCAGGGGGGGGCGGTCAAAGGAGGACGGCTACACCTTC | CASSPRGGRSKEDGYTF
NA | TRBJ2-3 | TRBV7-2 | few | TGTGCCAGCAGCTTAGCGGGGGGACGGGATACGCAGTATTTT | CASSLAGGRDTQYF
NA | TRBJ1-2 | TRBV27 | many | TGTGCCAGCAGTGAGGGACCCCCGACGAGATACTATGGCTACACCTTC | CASSEGPPTRYYGYTF
TRBD2 | TRBJ2-4 | TRBV6-2/TRBV6-3 | many | TGTGCCAGCAGTTACTCCGAGTCTAGCGGGGGCATTCGCAACATTCAGTACTTC | CASSYSESSGGIRNIQYF
NA | TRBJ2-3 | TRBV18 | many | TGTGCCAGCTCACCACCGAGGCTAGCTAGCACAGATACGCAGTATTTT | CASSPPRLASTDTQYF
TRBD2 | TRBJ2-3 | TRBV11-2 | NA | TGTGCCAGCAGCTTGGGACTAGCGGGAGGGCCGGAAGATACGCAGTATTTT | CASSLGLAGGPEDTQYF
NA | TRBJ1-2 | TRBV6-5 | many | TGTGCCAGCAAACCGGGACAACACTATGGCTACACCTTC | CASKPGQHYGYTF
NA | TRBJ1-2 | TRBV29-1 | many | TGCAGCGTAGCCCAGGGAATCTCTAACTATGGCTACACCTTC | CSVAQGISNYGYTF
TRBD1 | TRBJ1-1 | TRBV20-1 | many | TGCAGTGGCACGGAGATTAGGGGGCCCACTGAAGCTTTCTTT | CSGTEIRGPTEAFF
TRBD1 | TRBJ2-5 | TRBV25-1 | many | TGTGCCAGCAGTGAGGGACAGGGGGCACGAGAGACCCAGTACTTC | CASSEGQGARETQYF
TRBD1 | TRBJ2-1 | TRBV7-2 | many | TGTGCCAGCAGCCCACCGCGCAGAACTGGACAGGACTACAATGAGCAGTTCTTC | CASSPPRRTGQDYNEQFF
NA | TRBJ2-5 | TRBV20-1 | many | TGCAGTGCTAGTTCCAGAGAAGAGACCCAGTACTTC | CSASSREETQYF
TRBD1 | TRBJ2-1 | TRBV5-1 | few | TGCGCCAGCAGTTCTTCCTCGGACAGGGGTAGGGATCGCGCCTACAATGAGCAGTTCTTC | CASSSSSDRGRDRAYNEQFF
NA | TRBJ2-5 | TRBV29-1 | few | TGCAGCGGCCAGGATTATCAAGAGACCCAGTACTTC | CSGQDYQETQYF
NA | TRBJ1-6 | TRBV4-1 | many | TGCGCCAGCAGCCAAGAAGGGGTCTTTGGGAATTCACCCCTCCACTTT | CASSQEGVFGNSPLHF
NA | TRBJ2-3 | TRBV27 | many | TGTGCCAGCAGCGGCTCTCGCCGGTTAACAGATACGCAGTATTTT | CASSGSRRLTDTQYF
TRBD2 | TRBJ2-5 | TRBV18 | many | TGTGCCAGCTCTCCCGGGACTAAGAAAGAGACCCAGTACTTC | CASSPGTKKETQYF
TRBD1 | TRBJ1-6 | TRBV5-4 | few | TGTGCCAGCAGCCGAACAGGGGATTCACCCCTCCACTTT | CASSRTGDSPLHF
NA | TRBJ2-7 | TRBV7-6 | few | TGTGCCAGCAGCCCTGGCCCCCCTTCAGACTACCTCCCCTACGAGCAGTACTTC | CASSPGPPSDYLPYEQYF
TRBD1 | TRBJ1-1 | TRBV29-1 | many | TGCAGCGCTGACAGGGGGAACACTGAAGCTTTCTTT | CSADRGNTEAFF
NA | TRBJ2-1 | TRBV7-9 | many | TGTGCCAGCAGCACTCTTGCGGGACTCTCCTCCTACAATGAGCAGTTCTTC | CASSTLAGLSSYNEQFF
NA | TRBJ2-3 | TRBV7-9 | many | TGTGCCAGCAGCTTAGCGAAGCTCGGTACGCAGTATTTT | CASSLAKLGTQYF
TRBD1 | TRBJ1-1 | TRBV30 | few | TGTGCCTGGAGCCGACAGGGAAGTAGGGCTTTCTTT | CAWSRQGSRAFF
NA | TRBJ1-1 | TRBV11-1 | many | TGTGCCAGCAGCCCAGGGCAGGGAAACACTGAAGCTTTCTTT | CASSPGQGNTEAFF
NA | TRBJ1-5 | TRBV29-1 | NA | TGCAGCGTTGGGGATAGCAATCAGCCCCAGCATTTT | CSVGDSNQPQHF
NA | TRBJ2-6 | TRBV5-1 | many | TGCGCCAGCAGCTTGTCCGGGGCCAACGTCCTGACTTTC | CASSLSGANVLTF
NA | TRBJ2-3 | TRBV18 | many | TGTGCCAGCTCACTCATGGGAGCAGATACGCAGTATTTT | CASSLMGADTQYF
TRBD1 | TRBJ2-7 | TRBV7-8 | few | TGTGCCAGCAGACGACAGGGAGATCGGTCCGAGCAGTACTTC | CASRRQGDRSEQYF
TRBD2 | TRBJ2-2 | TRBV7-9 | many | TGTGCCAGCAGGCCCAGCGGGGGTCACACCGGGGAGCTGTTTTTT | CASRPSGGHTGELFF
TRBD2 | TRBJ2-7 | TRBV29-1 | many | TGCAGCGTTGGGGGACTAGCGGGCAAACACGAGCAGTACTTC | CSVGGLAGKHEQYF
NA | TRBJ2-5 | TRBV2 | NA | TGTGCCAGCAGTGAATCTCGCACCCAAGAGACCCAGTACTTC | CASSESRTQETQYF
NA | TRBJ2-7 | TRBV7-6 | NA | TGTGCCAGCAGCCCGGGCCGCAGCTCCTACGAGCAGTACTTC | CASSPGRSSYEQYF
NA | TRBJ1-1 | TRBV6-1 | many | TGTGCCAGCAGGACCGGGTCTCGGCGTGAGAGTGAAGCTTTCTTT | CASRTGSRRESEAFF
NA | TRBJ2-5 | TRBV20-1 | many | TGCAGTGCTTCCAAAGCCCAAGAGACCCAGTACTTC | CSASKAQETQYF
TRBD2 | TRBJ2-1 | TRBV20-1 | many | TGCAGTGCTAGAGAGGGCCTAGCGGGGGGCAGGGAGCAGTTCTTC | CSAREGLAGGREQFF
NA | TRBJ2-3 | TRBV5-1 | many | TGCGCCAGCAGCTCCCTACAGGGAACAGATACGCAGTATTTT | CASSSLQGTDTQYF